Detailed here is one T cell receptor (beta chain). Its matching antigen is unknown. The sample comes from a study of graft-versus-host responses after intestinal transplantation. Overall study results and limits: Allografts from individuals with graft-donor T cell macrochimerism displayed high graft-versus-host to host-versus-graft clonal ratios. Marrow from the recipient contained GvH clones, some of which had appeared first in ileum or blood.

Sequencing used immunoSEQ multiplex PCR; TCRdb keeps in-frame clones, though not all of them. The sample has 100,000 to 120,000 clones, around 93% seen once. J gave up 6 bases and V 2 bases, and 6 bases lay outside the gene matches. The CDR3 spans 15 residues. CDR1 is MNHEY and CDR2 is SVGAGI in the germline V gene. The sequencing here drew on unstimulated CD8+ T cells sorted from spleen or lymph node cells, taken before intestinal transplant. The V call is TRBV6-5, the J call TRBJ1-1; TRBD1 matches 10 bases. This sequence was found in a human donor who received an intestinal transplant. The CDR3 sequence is CASSYGTGAAAEAFF. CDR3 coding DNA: TGTGCCAGCAGTTACGGGACAGGGGCCGCTGCTGAAGCTTTCTTT.